Below, 8 T cell receptor beta chains from the same sample are listed, as sequenced in a study of T-cell memory formation after mild COVID-19. TCRdb re-called the 5' RACE reads with MiXCR, one entry per CDR3 protein. The repertoire holds 500,000 to 650,000 distinct CDR3 sequences, with approximately 21% as singletons. Sequencing used PBMCs or a T cell subset sorted from them (not recorded which). These receptors were obtained from an adult woman who had mild COVID-19 (a few samples of this study predate the infection). Cell type and time point are not known.

The genes are TRBV6-5 and TRBJ2-7; weak D call: TRBD1 (6 bases). Trimming shortened V by 2 bases and J by 5 bases, and 10 bases separated the two germline ends. The CDR3 totals 13 residues. CDR1 MNHEY and CDR2 SVGAGI come from the germline V gene. In DNA, the CDR3 is TGTGCCAGCAGTTACACGGACAGCCACGAGCAGTACTTC. This gives the protein CASSYTDSHEQYF.

This clonotype was seen a handful of times. The chain uses TRBV9 and TRBJ2-1; D perhaps matches TRBD2 (6 bases). Trimming took off 0 bases at V and 10 bases at J, with 14 bases between the two ends. CDR3 size: 14 residues. In germline, CDR1 is SGDLS, CDR2 YYNGEE. The CDR3, as DNA: TGTGCCAGCAGCGTAGGGTCCCACAGCGGGGAGCAGTTCTTC. This translates into CASSVGSHSGEQFF.

This clonotype has just a few counts. This chain joins TRBV3-1 and TRBJ1-4; TRBD1 matches 9 bases. The CDR3 covers 15 residues. V gave up 2 bases and J gave up 6 bases; unmatched junction bases: 4. CDR1 and CDR2 (germline): LGHDT, YNNKEL (reference sequence). The DNA of the CDR3 is TGTGCCAGCAGCCAATTACAGGGGGCGGATGAAAAACTGTTTTTT. The encoded protein is CASSQLQGADEKLFF.

This clonotype has more than one count but fewer than ten. The chain is built from TRBV4-1 and TRBJ2-2, with D unresolved. Trimming removed 4 bases at V and 0 bases at J, with 12 bases between. The CDR3 contains 16 residues. Germline assignment: CDR1 MGHRA and CDR2 YSYEKL. CDR3 sequence: CASSLGAYSNTGELFF. CDR3 in DNA: TGCGCCAGCAGCCTCGGAGCCTACTCGAACACCGGGGAGCTGTTTTTT.

The V and J genes are TRBV3-1 and TRBJ2-7; 11 nucleotides line up with TRBD2. Unmatched junction bases numbered 5, after V lost 6 bases and J lost 4 bases. Germline CDR1 is LGHDT and CDR2 is YNNKEL (reference sequence). The length of the CDR3 is 14 residues. CDR3 in DNA: TGTGCCAGCAGTTGGGGACTAGCGGCATACGAGCAGTACTTC. Translated: CASSWGLAAYEQYF.

This clonotype was counted between two and nine times. The chain has TRBV15 and TRBJ2-1; D might be TRBD2 (5 bases). The CDR3 extends over 16 amino acids. Germline loops: CDR1 LNHNV, CDR2 YYDKDF (reference sequence). Trimming removed 1 base at V and 0 bases at J, with 10 bases between. The CDR3, as DNA: TGTGCCACCAGCAGAGTCGCTAGCCGCTCCTACAATGAGCAGTTCTTC. Residues: CATSRVASRSYNEQFF.

The chain uses TRBV7-9 and TRBJ2-5, with D possibly being TRBD1 (6 bases). Germline CDR1 reads SEHNR; CDR2 reads FQNEAQ (reference sequence). There are 14 residues in the CDR3. The V gene lost 4 bases and the J gene lost 10 bases, with 19 bases spanning the gap. For the CDR3, the DNA is TGTGCCAGCAGCTCTGAGGACAGACGAATGTTCCAGTACTTC. Translation: CASSSEDRRMFQYF.

This CDR3 reads CASSLGTGAYEQFF. The CDR3 nucleotides read TGTGCCAGCAGTTTGGGGACAGGGGCCTATGAGCAGTTCTTC. This chain uses TRBV12-3 or TRBV12-4 with TRBJ2-1, with 10 bases fitting TRBD1. Unmatched junction bases numbered 4, after V lost 3 bases and J lost 8 bases. This CDR3 has 14 amino acids.